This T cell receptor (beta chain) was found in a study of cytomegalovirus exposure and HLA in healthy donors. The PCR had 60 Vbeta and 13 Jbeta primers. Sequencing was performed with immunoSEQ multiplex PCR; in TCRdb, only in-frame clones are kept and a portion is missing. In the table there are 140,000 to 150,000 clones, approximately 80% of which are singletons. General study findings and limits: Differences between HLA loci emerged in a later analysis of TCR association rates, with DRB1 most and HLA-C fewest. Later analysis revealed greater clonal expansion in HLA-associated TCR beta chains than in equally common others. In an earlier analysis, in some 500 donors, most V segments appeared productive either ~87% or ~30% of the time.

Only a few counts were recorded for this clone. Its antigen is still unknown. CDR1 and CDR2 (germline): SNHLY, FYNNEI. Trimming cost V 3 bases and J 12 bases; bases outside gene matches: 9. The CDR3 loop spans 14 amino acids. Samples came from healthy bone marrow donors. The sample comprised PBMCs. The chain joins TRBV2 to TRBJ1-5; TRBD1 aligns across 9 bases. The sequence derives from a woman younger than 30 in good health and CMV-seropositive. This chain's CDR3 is CASSEGQGLSHQHF. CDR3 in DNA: TGTGCCAGCAGTGAGGGACAGGGCCTAAGTCACCAGCATTTT.